This TCR beta chain was retrieved from a study of vaccination and CD4 T cells after COVID-19. Whole-study context: Every participant was given two doses of BNT162b2 or mRNA-1273 vaccine.

With regard to this clonotype: What it binds is unknown.

Cultured CD4+ T-cell DNA underwent Oncomine TCR Beta short-read sequencing. TCRdb reprocessed the PCR reads via MiXCR and lists one record per CDR3 protein. This sample has several thousand distinct CDR3 sequences; roughly 34% occur once, and the top ten carry approximately 40%. V lost 6 bases to trimming and J lost 3 bases, with 14 bases between them. From germline, CDR1 is MNHNS and CDR2 SASEGT. The CDR3 has 14 residues. Treatment indicated: roughly 10-day PBMC culture with coronavirus spike peptide pools or control peptides (ViraFEST assay). According to the study, CD4+ T cells from the unexposed donor were gathered ahead of the COVID-19 pandemic (2011-2018).

The chain combines TRBV6-1 with TRBJ2-5, with TRBD1 as a possible D gene (6 bases). The sequence derives from a human donor in good health. Sequencing input: CD4+ T cells from blood, cultured in vitro. CDR3 residues: CASRRGFDEETQYF. The CDR3 DNA reads as TGTGCCAGCAGGAGGGGGTTCGATGAAGAGACCCAGTACTTC.